The 19 T cell receptor beta chains listed next were all sequenced from one sample in a study of early T cells in non-severe SARS-CoV-2 infection. TCRdb recomputed calls from the 5' RACE reads with MiXCR, one row per CDR3 protein. The sample shows around 77,000 distinct CDR3 sequences, 5% of them seen only once. This sample comprised whole blood, obtained at baseline. The receptors were sampled from an adult who was a healthcare worker with PCR-confirmed SARS-CoV-2 infection or an uninfected control (not recorded which).

This clonotype was seen at least ten times. The chain recombines TRBV11-2 with TRBJ2-7, with 13 bases lining up with TRBD2. V lost 5 bases, J lost 3 bases, and 16 bases stayed unmatched. Germline CDR1 is SGHAT and CDR2 is FQNNGV. The CDR3 sequence is 19 residues long. CDR3 region: CASSEGGTSGIWMGYEQYF. In DNA form, the CDR3 reads TGTGCCAGCAGCGAAGGGGGGACTAGCGGGATATGGATGGGCTACGAGCAGTACTTC.

This clonotype has ten or more counts. The rearrangement joins TRBV7-6 to TRBJ2-7, with TRBD1 matching over 7 bases. Germline CDR1 reads SGHVS; CDR2 reads FNYEAQ. V shed 1 base, J shed 0 bases, and the junction held 3 bases outside the gene matches. The length of the CDR3 is 15 residues. In DNA, the CDR3 is TGTGCCAGCAGCTTAGAGGCAGGGGGCTCCTACGAGCAGTACTTC. Residues: CASSLEAGGSYEQYF.

The chain joins TRBV20-1 to TRBJ2-5; 8 bases are shared with TRBD2. CDR1 DFQATT and CDR2 SNEGSKA come from the germline V gene (reference sequence). With V trimmed by 4 bases and J by 5 bases, 12 bases remained unmatched. CDR3 length: 15 residues. The CDR3 coding sequence is TGCAGTGCTACACTACTACCGGGACTAGACGAGACCCAGTACTTC. Translated: CSATLLPGLDETQYF.

The rearrangement joins TRBV7-9 to TRBJ2-7; 9 nucleotides agree with TRBD2. Germline CDR1 SEHNR, CDR2 FQNEAQ (reference sequence). The CDR3 is made up of 12 amino acids. Trimming at V came to 5 bases and at J to 7 bases, leaving 3 bases not matched to a gene. CDR3 sequence: CASSLGLAEQYF. CDR3 bases: TGTGCCAGCAGCCTCGGACTAGCGGAGCAGTACTTC.

Ten or more counts support this clonotype. V gene TRBV5-4 combines with J gene TRBJ2-7; 11 nucleotides match TRBD2. Per germline, CDR1 SGHNT and CDR2 YYREEE (reference sequence). Unmatched junction bases numbered 7, after V lost 5 bases and J lost 6 bases. The CDR3 totals 14 residues. The CDR3 is CASSLLAGGREQYF. The CDR3 nucleotides are TGTGCCAGCAGTTTGTTAGCGGGAGGGCGCGAGCAGTACTTC.

This clonotype was counted only a few times. The genes are TRBV6-5 and TRBJ2-7; possible D gene TRBD2, 5 bases. The CDR3 covers 14 residues. With 5 bases removed from V and 3 bases from J, the gap between germline ends came to 14 bases. Germline-derived CDR1 and CDR2 are MNHEY and SVGAGI. This chain's CDR3 is CASSPSPGLYEQYF. The CDR3 DNA sequence: TGTGCCAGCAGTCCCTCCCCCGGACTCTACGAGCAGTACTTC.

J is TRBJ2-6 and V is TRBV10-3; 10 bases are a match to TRBD1. Trimming removed 8 bases from V and 2 bases from J; junction bases left unmatched: 0. CDR1 is ENHRY and CDR2 is SYGVKD in the germline V gene. The length of the CDR3 is 14 residues. For the CDR3, the DNA is TGTGCCATCGGGACAGGGGCTGGGGCCAACGTCCTGACTTTC. Amino acids: CAIGTGAGANVLTF.

This clonotype has a count of ten or more. The chain carries TRBV7-3 and TRBJ1-2; D perhaps matches TRBD1 (6 bases). The CDR3 length is 13 residues. Trimming took off 5 bases at V and 8 bases at J, with 15 bases between the two ends. CDR1 is SGHTA and CDR2 is FQGTGA in the germline V gene. CDR3 in DNA: TGTGCCAGCAGCCGAATACAGGGAGAAGGCTACACCTTC. It yields the protein CASSRIQGEGYTF.

There are many counts of this clonotype. The V call is TRBV6-5, the J call TRBJ2-3; TRBD2 agrees at 9 bases. The V gene end was trimmed by 6 bases and the J gene end by 8 bases; junction bases not matched to a gene: 15. The CDR3 consists of 16 residues. CDR1 is MNHEY, CDR2 SVGAGI, per germline. The CDR3 nucleotides read TGTGCCAGCAGACTTAGCGGGAGATACCCGCCGGGTACGCAGTATTTT. Translation: CASRLSGRYPPGTQYF.

This clonotype was seen a handful of times. This chain links TRBV18 with TRBJ2-7, with TRBD1 identical over 9 bases. CDR1 KGHSH and CDR2 LQKENI come from the germline V gene. The ends lost 2 bases at V and 6 bases at J; junction bases unmatched: 5. The CDR3 totals 14 residues. The CDR3 coding sequence is TGTGCCAGCTCACCAGGGACAGGGAGCTCCGAGCAGTACTTC. This translates into CASSPGTGSSEQYF.

This clonotype showed up just a few times. The chain links TRBV20-1 to TRBJ2-1; TRBD2 is a possible D gene (7 bases). V gave up 6 bases and J gave up 6 bases, with 21 bases separating them. This CDR3 is built from 15 residues. Germline V CDR1 and CDR2: DFQATT, SNEGSKA (reference sequence). CDR3 protein: CSASRGTPGGNEQFF. CDR3 sequence (DNA): TGCAGTGCCTCAAGGGGGACCCCGGGAGGCAATGAGCAGTTCTTC.

The chain is built from TRBV29-1 and TRBJ2-1; TRBD2 agrees at 7 bases. V lost 6 bases to trimming and J lost 2 bases; unmatched junction nucleotides: 10. The CDR3 contains 15 residues. CDR1 and CDR2 (germline): SQVTM, ANQGSEA. Here the CDR3 DNA reads TGCAGCGTGCAGCCGGGACTACCTACCTACAATGAGCAGTTCTTC. Protein sequence: CSVQPGLPTYNEQFF.

Comment on this clonotype: A much larger clone differs from this one at a single base, so this may be a read error. The J gene is TRBJ2-7, the V gene TRBV13, with a tentative D call TRBD1 (5 bases). CDR1 is PRHDT, CDR2 FYEKMQ, per germline (reference sequence). This CDR3 is 12 amino acids long. CDR3 residues: CAGSLVGVEQYF. CDR3 nucleotide sequence: TGTGCCGGCAGCTTAGTAGGGGTCGAGCAGTACTTC. Supplemented by reference TRBV13 and TRBJ2-7, the full variable domain reads AAGVIQSPRHLIKEKRETATLKCYPIPRHDTVYWYQQGPGQDPQFLISFYEKMQSDKGSIPDRFSAQQFSDYHSELNMSSLELGDSALYFCAGSLVGVEQYFGPGTRLTVT.

The chain links TRBV2 to TRBJ1-5; D unresolved. CDR1 SNHLY and CDR2 FYNNEI come from the germline V gene. V was shortened by 4 bases and J by 0 bases, with 10 bases between the two germline ends. This CDR3 comprises 15 residues. This CDR3 reads CASSVDWYSNQPQHF. The CDR3 DNA sequence: TGTGCCAGCAGTGTCGATTGGTATAGCAATCAGCCCCAGCATTTT.

This clonotype was seen repeatedly, ten times or more. The chain employs TRBV29-1 and TRBJ2-3; the D gene is possibly TRBD2 (7 bases). Trimming took 3 bases from V and 0 from J, leaving 13 bases between them. This CDR3 contains 15 residues. Germline assignment: CDR1 SQVTM and CDR2 ANQGSEA. In DNA form, the CDR3 reads TGCAGCGTTGAGGGGGGGGCGGAGAGCACAGATACGCAGTATTTT. This codes for CSVEGGAESTDTQYF.

This clonotype was seen only a few times. The rearrangement joins TRBV19 to TRBJ2-3, with D tentatively TRBD1 or TRBD2 (5 bases each). The CDR3 covers 15 residues. Germline CDR1 is LNHDA and CDR2 is SQIVND (reference sequence). Trimming removed 5 bases from V and 1 base from J, with 13 bases in between. The CDR3: CASSGAGGRTDTQYF. The CDR3 DNA is TGTGCCAGTAGTGGGGCTGGGGGACGCACAGATACGCAGTATTTT.

There are many counts of this clonotype. This chain links TRBV4-2 with TRBJ2-1; 10 bases map to TRBD2. Losses at the gene ends were 1 base for V and 0 bases for J; bases not matched to a gene: 0. This CDR3 spans 16 amino acids. Germline loops: CDR1 LGHNA, CDR2 YNFKEQ. The CDR3 bases are TGTGCCAGCAGCCAAGGGACTAGCGGCTCCTACAATGAGCAGTTCTTC. Amino acids: CASSQGTSGSYNEQFF.

This chain connects TRBV30 to TRBJ2-1; TRBD2 agrees at 10 bases. Germline V lookup: CDR1 GTSNPN, CDR2 SVGIG (reference sequence). Trimming took 0 bases from V and 6 from J; bases not matched to a gene: 5. CDR3 length equals 15 residues. CDR3 in DNA: TGTGCCTGGAGTGTACAGAGCGGGAGGGCCAATGAGCAGTTCTTC. Translation: CAWSVQSGRANEQFF.

This clonotype was counted between two and nine times. Here the CDR3 DNA reads TGTGCCAGCACCCTAGGCCGCTCTGGGGCCAACGTCCTGACTTTC. Amino acid sequence: CASTLGRSGANVLTF. This chain joins TRBV27 and TRBJ2-6; D uncertain. Germline V CDR1 and CDR2: MNHEY, SMNVEV (reference sequence). V shed 7 bases and J shed 0 bases, with 10 bases lying between them. CDR3 length: 15 residues.